Below, 10 T cell receptor beta chains from the same sample are listed, as sequenced in a study of regulatory T cells in long-lasting Graves disease. The time point denotes: newly diagnosed GD, antithyroid drugs for less than 3 months. The TCR library was made from RNA extracted from PBMCs. With iRepertoire HTBI primers and Arm-PCR of CDR3 regions, TCR beta libraries were built. TCRdb passed the multiplex PCR reads through MiXCR, listing each CDR3 protein once. The table shows around 500,000 distinct CDR3 sequences, with roughly 13% occurring only once. Separately, the same data were catalogued under a study of T cells in Graves' hyperthyroidism and ophthalmopathy.

The starting material was peripheral blood mononuclear cells (PBMCs), obtained at new diagnosis, from a patient treated with antithyroid drugs. These receptors were collected from a man aged 25-40 years with Graves disease.

V is TRBV9 and J is TRBJ1-1; no clear D. This CDR3 has 14 amino acids. Per the germline V gene, CDR1 is SGDLS and CDR2 is YYNGEE. V lost 0 bases, J lost 5 bases, and 11 bases lay in between. CDR3 residues: CASSVVAGGTEAFF. The CDR3 region has the DNA TGTGCCAGCAGCGTAGTGGCTGGAGGAACTGAAGCTTTCTTT. The whole variable domain, remainder taken from reference TRBV9 and TRBJ1-1, is DSGVTQTPKHLITATGQRVTLRCSPRSGDLSVYWYQQSLDQGLQFLIQYYNGEERAKGNILERFSAQQFPDLHSELNLSSLELGDSALYFCASSVVAGGTEAFFGQGTRLTVV.

This clonotype was seen at least ten times. The rearrangement uses TRBV20-1 and TRBJ2-2; 15 nucleotides line up with TRBD2. J gave up 5 bases and V 1 base, and 2 bases lay outside the gene matches. Looked up from germline, CDR1 is DFQATT and CDR2 is SNEGSKA (reference sequence). This CDR3 region has 16 residues. The CDR3 reads CSARGTSGRGTGELFF. The CDR3 DNA follows: TGCAGTGCTAGAGGGACTAGCGGGAGGGGGACCGGGGAGCTGTTTTTT.

There are many counts of this clonotype. V gene TRBV5-1 combines with J gene TRBJ2-3; no clear D gene. The V and J ends lost 2 bases and 1 base respectively, with 11 bases between them. The V gene's germline CDR1 is SGHRS and CDR2 YFSETQ. The CDR3 extends over 15 amino acids. The CDR3 here is CASSFESSGTDTQYF. The CDR3 DNA is TGCGCCAGCAGCTTTGAGTCGTCGGGCACAGATACGCAGTATTTT.

The genes are TRBV6-1 and TRBJ2-7; D is perhaps TRBD1 (5 bases). The germline V and J ends were trimmed by 3 bases and 8 bases, with 8 bases remaining between them. The CDR3 runs to 11 residues. Germline values: CDR1 MNHNS, CDR2 SASEGT. In nucleotides, the CDR3 is TGTGCCAGCAGTGAGGCAGGGCAGCAGTACTTC. This encodes CASSEAGQQYF.

This clonotype was observed many times. The chain carries TRBV7-8 and TRBJ2-1; D unresolved. V was clipped by 2 bases and J by 3 bases, with 8 bases between them. The CDR3 is made up of 14 amino acids. Germline V gene lookup returns CDR1 SGHVS and CDR2 FQNEAQ. CDR3 loop: CASSLSARYNEQFF. As DNA, the CDR3 is TGTGCCAGCAGCTTATCAGCCCGCTACAATGAGCAGTTCTTC.

This clonotype was observed a handful of times. The V call is TRBV29-1, the J call TRBJ1-1; tentative D call: TRBD1 (6 bases). The germline V gene has CDR1 SQVTM and CDR2 ANQGSEA. The CDR3 loop spans 15 amino acids. V was cut by 5 bases and J by 3 bases, with 19 bases left in between. CDR3 DNA sequence: TGCAGCGTTAGGAAGGCAGGGGCCTCGTACACTGAAGCTTTCTTT. Its translation: CSVRKAGASYTEAFF.

On this clonotype: It may be a read error: a sequence one base away is much more abundant. The CDR3 carries no conserved terminal phenylalanine or tryptophan, so it likely arises from a read error. The V and J genes are TRBV2 and TRBJ2-3; 10 bases fit TRBD1. Germline CDR1 reads SNHLY; CDR2 reads FYNNEI. The junction had 11 bases not matched to a gene; V was cut back by 11 bases and J by 9 bases. This CDR3 region has 13 residues. CDR3: CAGLTGGETTQYL. CDR3 DNA sequence: TGTGCCGGCCTGACAGGGGGCGAAACGACGCAGTATCTT.

Only a few counts were recorded for this clonotype. The CDR3 does not end in the conserved phenylalanine or tryptophan, so this is likely a read error. No DNA is shown, since the ends of the CDR3 on it are uncertain; the CDR3 is the one TCRdb lists. The rearrangement uses TRBV19 and TRBJ2-1; the table's D call, TRBD2, has no DNA check behind it. A total of 12 residues make up the CDR3, ends included. CDR1 is LNHDA, CDR2 SQIVND, per germline (reference sequence). The CDR3 sequence: CASSMGAGGGFS.

This clonotype showed up many times. J is TRBJ2-1 and V is TRBV5-1; a weak D match, TRBD2 (6 bases). Per germline, CDR1 SGHRS and CDR2 YFSETQ. The CDR3 length is 15 residues. Between the trimmed V and J ends, which lost 0 bases and 5 bases, there was a span of 12 bases. CDR3: CASSLALAYNNEQFF. CDR3 sequence (DNA): TGCGCCAGCAGCTTGGCACTAGCTTACAACAATGAGCAGTTCTTC. The full variable domain, its missing parts supplied by reference TRBV5-1 and TRBJ2-1, is KAGVTQTPRYLIKTRGQQVTLSCSPISGHRSVSWYQQTPGQGLQFLFEYFSETQRNKGNFPGRFSGRQFSNSRSEMNVSTLELGDSALYLCASSLALAYNNEQFFGPGTRLTVL.

Ten or more counts support this clonotype. The chain has TRBV28 and TRBJ1-5; D might be TRBD1 (5 bases). Per the germline V gene, CDR1 is MDHEN and CDR2 is SYDVKM. Trimming took 3 bases from V and 7 from J, leaving 13 bases between them. This CDR3 is built from 14 residues. The CDR3 sequence: CASSFGTYWQPQHF. Written as DNA, the CDR3 is TGTGCCAGCAGTTTCGGGACTTACTGGCAGCCCCAGCATTTT.